These T cell receptor beta chains were read from a single sample in a study of T cell responses to AZD1222 COVID-19 vaccine. Assay used: immunoSEQ multiplex PCR; TCRdb lists only in-frame clones, some missing. This table has 160,000 or so clones, over 80% appearing once. The specimen comprised peripheral blood, sampled 28 days after the second dose of the MenACWY control vaccine. The receptors here all came from an adult who received the MenACWY meningococcal vaccine as a control. CDR3s include the opening cysteine and the closing phenylalanine or tryptophan.

v_gene: TRBV29-1; j_gene: TRBJ1-2; CDR3aa: CSVGEDYGYTF
v_gene: TRBV5-1; j_gene: TRBJ2-1; CDR3aa: CASSPRGDEQFF
v_gene: TRBV29-1; j_gene: TRBJ1-1; CDR3aa: CSVESVTRVGTEAFF
v_gene: TRBV6-6; j_gene: TRBJ2-3; CDR3aa: CASSQPLAGRTDTQYF
v_gene: TRBV6-2/TRBV6-3; j_gene: TRBJ2-5; CDR3aa: CASSYYHMGLAGAQETQYF
v_gene: TRBV7-2; j_gene: TRBJ2-3; CDR3aa: CASSLTLTGATDTQYF
v_gene: TRBV28; j_gene: TRBJ2-7; CDR3aa: CASSRQTQEYF
v_gene: TRBV18; j_gene: TRBJ2-5; CDR3aa: CASSPPGLQETQYF
v_gene: TRBV28; j_gene: TRBJ2-3; CDR3aa: CASGDTQYF
v_gene: TRBV6-5; j_gene: TRBJ1-3; CDR3aa: CASSYGFSGNTIYF
v_gene: TRBV27; j_gene: TRBJ1-2; CDR3aa: CASSPRAGTYGYTF
v_gene: TRBV11-2; j_gene: TRBJ1-2; CDR3aa: CASSRSPPDGYTF
v_gene: TRBV10-3; j_gene: TRBJ1-6; CDR3aa: CAISDEGSNSPLHF
v_gene: TRBV24-1; j_gene: TRBJ2-3; CDR3aa: CATSDPGLAGGPPDTQYF
v_gene: TRBV6-6; j_gene: TRBJ2-7; CDR3aa: CASRPQGAYEQYF
v_gene: TRBV14; j_gene: TRBJ2-7; CDR3aa: CASSQSVGSTYEQYF
v_gene: TRBV5-1; j_gene: TRBJ1-4; CDR3aa: CASSLGQGHEKLFF
v_gene: TRBV10-1; j_gene: TRBJ2-5; CDR3aa: CASSESSGEETQYF
v_gene: TRBV10-3; j_gene: TRBJ1-5; CDR3aa: CAISESQGGRNQPQHF
v_gene: TRBV6-2/TRBV6-3; j_gene: TRBJ2-1; CDR3aa: CASSYEREEDEQFF
v_gene: TRBV6-4; j_gene: TRBJ2-3; CDR3aa: CASSNSWGTDTQYF
v_gene: TRBV24-1; j_gene: TRBJ1-5; CDR3aa: CATSPPSSNQPQHF
v_gene: TRBV5-5; j_gene: TRBJ1-1; CDR3aa: CASSLGEESEAFF
v_gene: TRBV10-3; j_gene: TRBJ1-2; CDR3aa: CAISSIDRAYGYTF